The 18 T cell receptor beta chains presented below share a single source sample, sequenced in a study of cytomegalovirus exposure and HLA in healthy donors. Primers included in the PCR were 60 Vbeta and 13 Jbeta primers. The protocol was immunoSEQ multiplex PCR, while the TCRdb copy is restricted to in-frame clones and leaves out a portion. The listing records 55,000 to 70,000 clones. The material sequenced was PBMCs. The receptors shown here come from a female donor in good health and CMV-seropositive.

The J gene is TRBJ2-1, the V gene TRBV6-4; unclear D gene. Trimming shortened V by 5 bases and J by 3 bases, and 5 bases separated the two germline ends. CDR1 is MRHNA, CDR2 SNTAGT, per germline. The length of the CDR3 is 12 residues. CDR3 sequence (DNA): TGTGCCAGCAGTTCAGGCTACAATGAGCAGTTCTTC. It is translated as CASSSGYNEQFF.

The V and J genes are TRBV28 and TRBJ1-2; 7 bases match TRBD1. CDR1 is MDHEN and CDR2 is SYDVKM in the germline V gene. J gave up 2 bases and V 5 bases, and 17 bases lay outside the gene matches. The CDR3 is 18 residues long. CDR3 residues: CASSLLTMTGLYNYGYTF. The CDR3 DNA is TGTGCCAGCAGTCTCCTTACGATGACAGGGCTTTACAACTATGGCTACACCTTC.

This chain links TRBV6-1 with TRBJ2-1; D perhaps matches TRBD2 (6 bases). V was pared by 2 bases and J by 8 bases, with 19 bases between. Germline V gene lookup returns CDR1 MNHNS and CDR2 SASEGT. CDR3 size: 16 residues. The CDR3 nucleotides are TGTGCCAGCAGTGAAAGGTGGGAGGCCTACCGGCATGAGCAGTTCTTC. This codes for CASSERWEAYRHEQFF.

This chain links TRBV6-5 with TRBJ2-5; D might be TRBD1 (5 bases). This CDR3 region has 13 residues. V was pared by 2 bases and J by 5 bases, with 9 bases between. Per the germline V gene, CDR1 is MNHEY and CDR2 is SVGAGI. CDR3 amino acids: CASSYGARETQYF. The CDR3 DNA sequence: TGTGCCAGCAGTTACGGGGCCCGGGAGACCCAGTACTTC.

The CDR3 reads CASSQERESEGYSYNSPLHF. DNA for the CDR3: TGTGCCAGCAGCCAAGAAAGGGAGTCGGAGGGGTATTCCTATAATTCACCCCTCCACTTT. The J gene is TRBJ1-6, the V gene TRBV4-2; D may be TRBD1 (5 bases). In germline, CDR1 is LGHNA, CDR2 YNFKEQ. CDR3 size: 20 residues. V was clipped by 0 bases and J by 1 base, with 19 bases between them.

The chain carries TRBV4-3 and TRBJ2-3; TRBD1 might be the D (5 bases). Trimming removed 8 bases from V and 4 bases from J, with 13 bases in between. This CDR3 spans 13 amino acids. Looked up from germline, CDR1 is LGHNA and CDR2 is YSLEER. The CDR3 spells CASAFQGADTQYF. CDR3 nucleotide sequence: TGCGCCAGCGCCTTTCAGGGTGCAGATACGCAGTATTTT.

The CDR3 DNA is TGTGCCAGTAGTCCTGGAAAGGACAGGAACCCCTACGAGCAGTACTTC. Residues: CASSPGKDRNPYEQYF. This chain joins TRBV19 and TRBJ2-5; the match to TRBD1 covers 7 bases. The end of the DNA aligns better with TRBJ2-7, so the J call may be wrong. The CDR3 is 16 residues long. The V gene's germline CDR1 is LNHDA and CDR2 SQIVND (reference sequence).

The chain links TRBV6-6 to TRBJ1-1; no definite D call. The CDR3 covers 12 residues. V was trimmed by 7 bases and J by 8 bases, leaving 14 bases between them. CDR1 is MNHNY, CDR2 SVGAGI, per germline (reference sequence). This CDR3 reads CASTQTREEAFF. The CDR3 nucleotides read TGTGCCAGCACCCAGACGAGGGAAGAAGCTTTCTTT.

J is TRBJ1-2 and V is TRBV5-1; 9 bases map to TRBD1. The CDR3 covers 14 residues. Germline V gives CDR1 SGHRS, CDR2 YFSETQ. V was clipped by 3 bases and J by 1 base; unmatched bases: 1. Written as DNA, the CDR3 is TGCGCCAGCAGCTGGACAGGGGATAACTATGGCTACACCTTC. This sequence encodes CASSWTGDNYGYTF.

This chain links TRBV5-1 with TRBJ2-2; D ambiguous. V lost 0 bases, J lost 6 bases, and 12 bases lay in between. Germline lookup yields CDR1 SGHRS and CDR2 YFSETQ. The CDR3 totals 15 residues. The chain's CDR3 is CASSLAFGPPGELFF. The DNA of the CDR3 is TGCGCCAGCAGCTTGGCCTTTGGCCCTCCCGGGGAGCTGTTTTTT.

The chain joins TRBV23-1 to TRBJ1-4; no reliable D call. TRBV23-1 is an ORF, and what it does is uncertain. Trimming removed 10 bases from V and 7 bases from J, with 22 bases in between. The CDR3 contains 15 residues. CDR3 sequence: CAILPAAAYPEKLFF. CDR3 coding DNA: TGCGCCATCCTTCCCGCGGCAGCCTACCCTGAAAAACTGTTTTTT.

Remarks on this clone: At one of its ends the junction is not consistent with the germline gene, which may arise from a read error. The V gene is TRBV30, the J gene TRBJ2-1; 12 bases match TRBD2. Germline V CDR1 and CDR2: GTSNPN, SVGIG (reference sequence). The CDR3 runs 15 residues. CDR3 sequence (DNA): TGTGCCGGGAGTCCCCGACTAGCGGGGGACAATGAGCAGTTCTTC. Amino acid sequence: CAGSPRLAGDNEQFF.

This chain's CDR3 is CASSPGLAGGPSGELFF. CDR3 nucleotides: TGTGCCAGCAGCCCGGGACTAGCGGGGGGGCCGTCCGGGGAGCTGTTTTTT. The chain is built from TRBV7-9 and TRBJ2-2, with 16 bases fitting TRBD2. CDR1 is SEHNR and CDR2 is FQNEAQ in the germline V gene (reference sequence). This CDR3 region has 17 residues. Germline trimming cut 5 bases from V and 6 bases from J; bases unmatched to any gene: 6.

V and J are TRBV6-1 and TRBJ2-5, with a weak D call TRBD2 (7 bases). The CDR3 length is 15 residues. CDR1 and CDR2 from the germline V gene are MNHNS and SASEGT. V gave up 3 bases and J gave up 5 bases, with 16 bases separating them. The CDR3 is CASSDVRGAWETQYF. CDR3 nucleotide sequence: TGTGCCAGCAGTGATGTTCGGGGGGCTTGGGAGACCCAGTACTTC.

The CDR3 DNA reads as TGTGCCAGTAGACCGACAGGGGGCAATGAGCAGTTCTTC. As protein: CASRPTGGNEQFF. The chain joins TRBV19 to TRBJ2-1; 9 nucleotides match TRBD1. The J segment lost 6 bases and the V segment lost 6 bases, leaving 3 bases of the junction unmatched. Germline values: CDR1 LNHDA, CDR2 SQIVND (reference sequence). This CDR3 has 13 amino acids.

Written as DNA, the CDR3 is TGTGCCAGCAGCTTGTGGGGGGGGAGCCGCTACACCTTC. Its translation: CASSLWGGSRYTF. The chain combines TRBV5-6 with TRBJ1-2, with a possible D match to TRBD1 (5 bases). Trimming removed 1 base at V and 9 bases at J, with 13 bases between. This CDR3 contains 13 residues. From germline, CDR1 is SGHDT and CDR2 YYEEEE.

This chain joins TRBV23-1 and TRBJ1-1; D is unresolved. TRBV23-1 is known as an ORF, though its function is uncertain. Between the trimmed V and J ends, which lost 1 base and 7 bases, there was a span of 19 bases. There are 16 residues in the CDR3. CDR3 in DNA: TGCGCCAGCAGTCAATTGGCCCTAGGAGGTATTAATGAAGCTTTCTTT. Its translation is CASSQLALGGINEAFF.

The genes are TRBV5-1 and TRBJ2-5, with D possibly being TRBD2 (5 bases). Germline CDR1 SGHRS, CDR2 YFSETQ. The germline V and J ends were trimmed by 0 bases and 5 bases, with 11 bases remaining between them. CDR3 length: 14 residues. The CDR3 DNA sequence: TGCGCCAGCAGCTTGGGAGAAACGGGGGAGACCCAGTACTTC. Encoded protein: CASSLGETGETQYF.